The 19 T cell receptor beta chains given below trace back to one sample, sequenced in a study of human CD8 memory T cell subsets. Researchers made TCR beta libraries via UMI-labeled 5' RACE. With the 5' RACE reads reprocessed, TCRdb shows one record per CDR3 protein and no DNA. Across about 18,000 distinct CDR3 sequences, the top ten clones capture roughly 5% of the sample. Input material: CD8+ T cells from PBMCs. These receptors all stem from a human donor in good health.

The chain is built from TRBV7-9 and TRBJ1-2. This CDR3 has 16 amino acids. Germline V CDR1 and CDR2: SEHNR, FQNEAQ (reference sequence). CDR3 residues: CASSSLGVQGNYGYTF.

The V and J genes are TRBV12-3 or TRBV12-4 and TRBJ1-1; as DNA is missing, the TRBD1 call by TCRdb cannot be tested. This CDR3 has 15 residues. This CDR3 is CASSRTDSIFTEAFF.

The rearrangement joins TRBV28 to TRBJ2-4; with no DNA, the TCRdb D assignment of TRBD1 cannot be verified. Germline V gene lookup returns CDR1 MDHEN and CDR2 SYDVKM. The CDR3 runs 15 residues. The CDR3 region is CASTDPGTDRNIQYF.

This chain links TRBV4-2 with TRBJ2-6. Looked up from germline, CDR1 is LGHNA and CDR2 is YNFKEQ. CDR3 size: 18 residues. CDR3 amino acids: CASSQGLTLNSGANVLTF.

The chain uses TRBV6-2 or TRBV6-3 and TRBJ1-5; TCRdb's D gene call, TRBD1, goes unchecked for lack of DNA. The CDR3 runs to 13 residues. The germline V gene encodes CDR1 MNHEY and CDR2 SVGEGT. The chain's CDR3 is CASGQGATQPQHF.

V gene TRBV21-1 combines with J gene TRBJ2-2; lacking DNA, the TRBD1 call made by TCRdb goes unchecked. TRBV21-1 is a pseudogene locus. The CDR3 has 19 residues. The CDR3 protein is CASSKAPRRQGPHTGELFF.

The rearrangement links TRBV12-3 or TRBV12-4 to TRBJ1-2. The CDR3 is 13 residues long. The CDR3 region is CASSLGTNYGYTF.

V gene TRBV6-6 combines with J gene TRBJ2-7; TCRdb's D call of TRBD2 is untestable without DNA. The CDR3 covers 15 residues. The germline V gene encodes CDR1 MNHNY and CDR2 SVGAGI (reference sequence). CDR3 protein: CASSYGTSGGNEQYF.

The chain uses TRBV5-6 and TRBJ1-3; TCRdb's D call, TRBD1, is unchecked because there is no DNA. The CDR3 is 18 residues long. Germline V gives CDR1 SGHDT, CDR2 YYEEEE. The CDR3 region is CASSSPLGREDPGNTIYF.

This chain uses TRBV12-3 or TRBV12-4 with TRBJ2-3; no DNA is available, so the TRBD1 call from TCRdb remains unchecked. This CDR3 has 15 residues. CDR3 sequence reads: CASSLAGGFTDTQYF.

CDR3: CASSRTGGSYNEQFF. This chain joins TRBV27 and TRBJ2-1; TCRdb picks TRBD1, but there is no DNA to check that call. The CDR3 contains 15 residues. Germline assignment: CDR1 MNHEY and CDR2 SMNVEV (reference sequence).

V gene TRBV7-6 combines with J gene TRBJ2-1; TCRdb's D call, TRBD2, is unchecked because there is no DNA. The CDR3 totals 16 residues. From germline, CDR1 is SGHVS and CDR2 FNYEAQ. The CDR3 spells CASSPTSGDSYNEQFF.

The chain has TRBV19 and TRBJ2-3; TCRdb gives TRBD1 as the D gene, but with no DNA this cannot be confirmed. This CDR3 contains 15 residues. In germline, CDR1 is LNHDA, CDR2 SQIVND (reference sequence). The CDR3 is CASNSGASSTDTQYF.

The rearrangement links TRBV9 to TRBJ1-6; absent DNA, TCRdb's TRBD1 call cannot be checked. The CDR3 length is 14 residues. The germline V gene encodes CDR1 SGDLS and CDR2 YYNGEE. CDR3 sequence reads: CASSQGGDNSPLHF.

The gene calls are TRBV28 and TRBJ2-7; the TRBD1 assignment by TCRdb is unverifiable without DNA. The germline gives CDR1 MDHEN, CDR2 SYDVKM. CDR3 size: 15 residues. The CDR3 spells CASSPTGGWTYEQYF.

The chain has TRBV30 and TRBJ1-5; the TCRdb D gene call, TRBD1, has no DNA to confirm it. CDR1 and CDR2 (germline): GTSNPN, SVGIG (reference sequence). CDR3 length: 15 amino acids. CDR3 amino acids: CAWSSGQEINQPQHF. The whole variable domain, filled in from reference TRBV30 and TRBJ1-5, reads SQTIHQWPATLVQPVGSPLSLECTVEGTSNPNLYWYRQAAGRGLQLLFYSVGIGQISSEVPQNLSASRPQDRQFILSSKKLLLSDSGFYLCAWSSGQEINQPQHFGDGTRLSIL.

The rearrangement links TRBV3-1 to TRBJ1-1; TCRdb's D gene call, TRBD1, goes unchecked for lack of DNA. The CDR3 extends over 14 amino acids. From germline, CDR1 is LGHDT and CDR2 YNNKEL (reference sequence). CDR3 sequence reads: CASSPRQGNTEAFF.

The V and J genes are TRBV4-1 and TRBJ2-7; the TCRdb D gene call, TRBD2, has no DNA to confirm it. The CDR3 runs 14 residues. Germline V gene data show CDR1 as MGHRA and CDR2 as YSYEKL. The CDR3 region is CASKQEARGIEQYF.

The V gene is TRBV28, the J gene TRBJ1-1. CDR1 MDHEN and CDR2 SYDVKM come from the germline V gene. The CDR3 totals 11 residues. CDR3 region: CAIREDTEAFF.